What follows are 24 T cell receptor beta chains derived from one specimen sequenced in a study of early T cells in non-severe SARS-CoV-2 infection. MiXCR, run by TCRdb on the 5' RACE reads, gives a single entry per CDR3 protein. The sample includes fewer than 65,000 distinct CDR3 sequences, 9.5% to 15% of them seen just once. Sequencing input: whole blood. All receptors derive from an adult who was a healthcare worker with PCR-confirmed SARS-CoV-2 infection or an uninfected control (not recorded which).

V is TRBV20-1 and J is TRBJ2-2; 12 bases are a match to TRBD2. Looked up from germline, CDR1 is DFQATT and CDR2 is SNEGSKA (reference sequence). The CDR3 is made up of 16 amino acids. J lost 0 bases, V lost 6 bases, and 5 bases had no gene match. The CDR3 is CSAQGLAGTNTGELFF. The DNA for the CDR3 is TGCAGTGCCCAAGGACTAGCGGGGACGAACACCGGGGAGCTGTTTTTT.

This clonotype was found a few times. The rearrangement links TRBV7-8 to TRBJ2-7; D gene ambiguous. This CDR3 has 12 amino acids. Germline CDR1 is SGHVS and CDR2 is FQNEAQ. Trimming removed 1 base at V and 7 bases at J, with 8 bases between. CDR3 sequence (DNA): TGTGCCAGCAGCTTAGGAGGCGCGGAGCAGTACTTC. Protein: CASSLGGAEQYF.

The V and J genes are TRBV29-1 and TRBJ2-5; maybe TRBD2 (6 bases). The germline V and J ends were trimmed by 7 bases and 1 base, with 10 bases remaining between them. The CDR3 consists of 12 residues. Per germline, CDR1 SQVTM and CDR2 ANQGSEA. CDR3 region: CSAGTAQETQYF. In nucleotides, the CDR3 is TGCAGCGCCGGGACTGCCCAAGAGACCCAGTACTTC.

The chain links TRBV4-1 to TRBJ2-5; D remains ambiguous. The CDR3 totals 12 residues. Trimming removed 4 bases at V and 6 bases at J, with 9 bases between. The V gene's germline CDR1 is MGHRA and CDR2 YSYEKL. CDR3 coding DNA: TGCGCCAGCAGCCTGCCCACCCAGACCCAGTACTTC. Its protein product is CASSLPTQTQYF.

In this sample, this clonotype turned up many times. The rearrangement joins TRBV20-1 to TRBJ2-1; 11 bases fit TRBD1. This CDR3 contains 16 residues. Trimming removed 1 base from V and 7 bases from J; junction bases left unmatched: 9. CDR1 is DFQATT and CDR2 is SNEGSKA in the germline V gene (reference sequence). The CDR3 nucleotides read TGCAGTGCTAGAGTCCTAGGACAGGGGGCGCGGAATGAGCAGTTCTTC. Protein: CSARVLGQGARNEQFF.

The chain employs TRBV15 and TRBJ1-3, with D hard to call. Germline loops: CDR1 LNHNV, CDR2 YYDKDF (reference sequence). V was clipped by 0 bases and J by 5 bases, with 14 bases between them. CDR3 size: 16 residues. In nucleotides, the CDR3 is TGTGCCACCAGCAGAGATCTGGGCGCCCACCGAAACACCATATATTTT. It yields the protein CATSRDLGAHRNTIYF.

The chain couples TRBV9 to TRBJ2-6, with D tentatively TRBD1 or TRBD2 (5 bases each). Germline CDR1 reads SGDLS; CDR2 reads YYNGEE. Trimming pared 4 bases from V and 0 bases from J, leaving 14 bases between. The length of the CDR3 is 17 residues. The CDR3 region has the DNA TGTGCCAGCAGCTTTTCCGGGGCGGGCTCTGGGGCCAACGTCCTGACTTTC. Protein product: CASSFSGAGSGANVLTF.

This clonotype has at least ten counts. The rearrangement uses TRBV9 and TRBJ2-3; either TRBD1 or TRBD2 may fit D (6 bases each). The CDR3 length is 17 residues. CDR1 is SGDLS and CDR2 is YYNGEE in the germline V gene. The V end lost 1 base, the J end lost 0 bases, and 15 bases lay between the germline ends. The CDR3 reads CASSVPLGGLSTDTQYF. The DNA for the CDR3 is TGTGCCAGCAGCGTACCCCTTGGGGGGCTTAGCACAGATACGCAGTATTTT. Drawing the rest from reference TRBV9 and TRBJ2-3, the complete variable domain is DSGVTQTPKHLITATGQRVTLRCSPRSGDLSVYWYQQSLDQGLQFLIQYYNGEERAKGNILERFSAQQFPDLHSELNLSSLELGDSALYFCASSVPLGGLSTDTQYFGPGTRLTVL.

This clonotype showed up many times. DNA of the CDR3: TGTGCCTGGATGTCCGAGGGGCGCTCCGGAAACATTCAGTACTTC. It specifies CAWMSEGRSGNIQYF. The chain has TRBV30 and TRBJ2-4; D tentatively fits TRBD1 or TRBD2 (5 bases each). Trimming took off 4 bases at V and 6 bases at J, with 19 bases between the two ends. The germline CDR1 and CDR2 sequences are GTSNPN and SVGIG (reference sequence). CDR3 length: 15 residues.

The chain uses TRBV27 and TRBJ2-1; D might be TRBD1 or TRBD2, each matching 5 bases. The V end was cut by 2 bases, the J end by 4 bases, with 27 bases between. Germline CDR1 and CDR2: MNHEY and SMNVEV (reference sequence). The CDR3 spans 20 residues. The CDR3 sequence: CASSLSPRTLTGGPYNEQFF. The CDR3 DNA is TGTGCCAGCAGTTTAAGCCCACGAACTCTCACAGGCGGGCCTTACAATGAGCAGTTCTTC.

This clonotype came up many times. The chain joins TRBV27 to TRBJ1-2; 7 nucleotides align to TRBD1. V was clipped by 5 bases and J by 12 bases; unmatched bases: 12. Looked up from germline, CDR1 is MNHEY and CDR2 is SMNVEV (reference sequence). The CDR3 has 13 amino acids. The CDR3 DNA follows: TGTGCCAGCAGTCCAGAGACAGGGTTACCGGACACCTTC. Its protein product is CASSPETGLPDTF.

This clonotype came up a few times. The rearrangement uses TRBV13 and TRBJ2-7, with 8 bases lining up with TRBD1. This CDR3 is built from 17 residues. With 4 bases clipped from V and 2 bases from J, the junction kept 13 bases outside the gene matches. Germline V gene data show CDR1 as PRHDT and CDR2 as FYEKMQ (reference sequence). Here the CDR3 reads CASSSTDSRGPTYEQYF. The CDR3 coding sequence is TGTGCCAGCAGCTCCACCGATTCCAGGGGGCCGACCTACGAGCAGTACTTC. The whole variable domain, filled in from reference TRBV13 and TRBJ2-7, reads AAGVIQSPRHLIKEKRETATLKCYPIPRHDTVYWYQQGPGQDPQFLISFYEKMQSDKGSIPDRFSAQQFSDYHSELNMSSLELGDSALYFCASSSTDSRGPTYEQYFGPGTRLTVT.

This clonotype was seen more than once but under ten times. The chain employs TRBV19 and TRBJ1-5; D is ambiguous. From germline, CDR1 is LNHDA and CDR2 SQIVND (reference sequence). The CDR3 has 11 amino acids. V was clipped by 5 bases and J by 13 bases, with 12 bases between them. CDR3 sequence (DNA): TGTGCCAGTAGTTATTTCGAGACACAGCATTTT. Its protein is CASSYFETQHF. Full variable domain (remainder filled in from reference TRBV19 and TRBJ1-5): DGGITQSPKYLFRKEGQNVTLSCEQNLNHDAMYWYRQDPGQGLRLIYYSQIVNDFQKGDIAEGYSVSREKKESFPLTVTSAQKNPTAFYLCASSYFETQHFGDGTRLSIL.

In its sample, this clonotype was seen many times. This rearrangement joins TRBV6-2 or TRBV6-3 to TRBJ2-2, with D perhaps matching TRBD1 or TRBD2 (5 bases each). This CDR3 is 14 amino acids long. With 2 bases removed from V and 7 bases from J, the gap between germline ends came to 11 bases. Germline V CDR1 and CDR2: MNHEY, SVGEGT. CDR3 sequence: CASSYPGPGGELFF. DNA for the CDR3: TGTGCCAGCAGTTACCCGGGGCCCGGCGGGGAGCTGTTTTTT.

The sample holds many counts of this clonotype. The J gene is TRBJ1-3, the V gene TRBV2, with a weak D call TRBD1 (5 bases). V shed 7 bases and J shed 1 base, with 11 bases lying between them. Germline values: CDR1 SNHLY, CDR2 FYNNEI. The CDR3 sequence is 14 residues long. CDR3 protein: CASTERGSGNTIYF. CDR3 coding DNA: TGTGCCAGCACTGAGCGGGGGTCTGGAAACACCATATATTTT.

The V gene is TRBV20-1, the J gene TRBJ1-6; 7 nucleotides align to TRBD1. Germline assignment: CDR1 DFQATT and CDR2 SNEGSKA (reference sequence). Unmatched junction bases numbered 6, after V lost 3 bases and J lost 7 bases. This CDR3 is 14 amino acids long. The CDR3 reads CSASGDRENSPLHF. The CDR3 DNA reads TGCAGTGCTAGTGGGGACAGAGAGAATTCACCCCTCCACTTT.

With regard to this clonotype: Since a much larger clone is just one base distant, this may be a read error. Likely a read error: the CDR3 ends without its conserved phenylalanine or tryptophan. The chain employs TRBV6-2 or TRBV6-3 and TRBJ2-7; perhaps TRBD2 as D (5 bases). In germline, CDR1 is MNHEY, CDR2 SVGEGT. The germline V and J ends were trimmed by 7 bases and 0 bases, with 13 bases remaining between them. The CDR3 has 14 amino acids. The DNA of the CDR3 is TGTGCCAGCACCGTGGACTTCAACTCCTACGAGCAGTACCTC. Its translation is CASTVDFNSYEQYL.

This clonotype was counted only a few times. V is TRBV30 and J is TRBJ2-2; D not certain. Germline V CDR1 and CDR2: GTSNPN, SVGIG (reference sequence). The CDR3 has 12 amino acids. V lost 0 bases, J lost 8 bases, and 7 bases lay in between. CDR3: CAWSVKGGELFF. Here the CDR3 DNA reads TGTGCCTGGAGTGTTAAGGGTGGGGAGCTGTTTTTT.

The table lists this clonotype with a few counts. The V gene is TRBV11-3, the J gene TRBJ2-2; D not certain. Germline V lookup: CDR1 SGHNT, CDR2 YENEEA. The CDR3 has 14 amino acids. Deletions cut 2 bases from V and 1 base from J, with 5 bases between. CDR3 residues: CASSLSVNTGELFF. The CDR3 DNA is TGTGCCAGCAGCTTATCAGTGAACACCGGGGAGCTGTTTTTT.

The chain couples TRBV29-1 to TRBJ2-5; 9 nucleotides align to TRBD1. The germline gives CDR1 SQVTM, CDR2 ANQGSEA. CDR3 length: 15 residues. J was trimmed by 3 bases and V by 5 bases; bases with no gene match: 10. Here the CDR3 reads CSVFRTGDQEETQYF. The CDR3 DNA sequence: TGCAGCGTTTTCCGGACAGGGGACCAAGAAGAGACCCAGTACTTC.

This clonotype was counted at least ten times. This sequence joins TRBV6-1 and TRBJ2-7; D not resolved. The CDR3 has 15 residues. Germline values: CDR1 MNHNS, CDR2 SASEGT. Trimming shortened V by 1 base and J by 3 bases, and 13 bases separated the two germline ends. DNA of the CDR3: TGTGCCAGCAGTGAAGGATCGAACAGAAACTACGAGCAGTACTTC. Translated: CASSEGSNRNYEQYF.

This clonotype was counted a few times. V gene TRBV7-8 combines with J gene TRBJ2-6; tentative D call: TRBD2 (5 bases). This CDR3 has 22 residues. V shed 1 base and J shed 0 bases, with 25 bases lying between them. Germline V gives CDR1 SGHVS, CDR2 FQNEAQ. CDR3 amino acids: CASSLGRTPSHYPRSGANVLTF. The CDR3 bases are TGTGCCAGCAGCTTAGGGAGGACCCCGTCCCACTATCCCCGCTCTGGGGCCAACGTCCTGACTTTC.

Note on this clonotype: Being one base from a much bigger clone, this may be a read error. This chain uses TRBV11-2 with TRBJ1-4, with D possibly being TRBD1 (5 bases). The CDR3 runs 15 residues. Germline V gene sequence: CDR1 SGHAT, CDR2 FQNNGV. This CDR3 reads CVSSIVTVTNEKLFF. DNA of the CDR3: TGTGTCAGCAGCATCGTGACAGTGACTAATGAAAAACTGTTTTTT.

This clonotype occurred many times. The CDR3 nucleotides are TGTGCCAGCAGTGACGGTGCGGGTCCCGGGGATACGCAGTATTTT. Translation: CASSDGAGPGDTQYF. This chain links TRBV2 with TRBJ2-3; D perhaps matches TRBD2 (5 bases). CDR1 is SNHLY, CDR2 FYNNEI, per germline. The CDR3 extends over 15 amino acids. V was trimmed by 3 bases and J by 6 bases, leaving 16 bases between them.